Described below is a single T cell receptor (beta chain) sequence and its context. This sample was taken from a study of T cell responses to AZD1222 COVID-19 vaccine. This CDR3 is 13 amino acids long. V was cut by 2 bases and J by 4 bases, with 9 bases left in between. Germline CDR1 reads SGHTS; CDR2 reads YDEGEE. Clones were sequenced by immunoSEQ multiplex PCR, and TCRdb holds only the in-frame ones, with some missing. The top ten hold 1.5% to 2% of the sample, which has roughly 180,000 clones, 80% to 95% seen once. The sequencing used peripheral blood, collected 28 days after the second AZD1222 dose. This clonotype was sampled from an adult who received the AZD1222 COVID-19 vaccine. V is TRBV5-8 and J is TRBJ1-1; D gene uncertain. The CDR3 coding sequence is TGTGCCAGCAGCTTACGACAAAGCACTGAAGCTTTCTTT. It is translated as CASSLRQSTEAFF.